Listed below are T cell receptor beta chains from one sample, sequenced in a study of early T cells in non-severe SARS-CoV-2 infection. From the 5' RACE reads, TCRdb called clonotypes with MiXCR, one entry per CDR3 protein. This table holds about 68,000 distinct CDR3 sequences, around 9.9% found once. Specimen: whole blood. These receptors were taken from an adult who was a healthcare worker with PCR-confirmed SARS-CoV-2 infection or an uninfected control (not recorded which). The CDR3 runs from the conserved cysteine through the conserved F or W. The D gene is left open where the match is weak. Size tells how often a clone was seen (once, few, many) or the class of an expanded clone, and some rows leave it out.

.,TRBV12-2,TRBJ2-1,.,18,CASRLEGCRQGANNEQFF,TGTGCAAGTCGCTTAGAGGGGTGCAGGCAGGGGGCGAACAATGAGCAGTTCTTC
few,TRBV11-2,TRBJ2-3,.,14,CASSLEPRTDTQYF,TGTGCCAGCAGCTTAGAGCCGCGCACAGATACGCAGTATTTT
.,TRBV14,TRBJ2-3,.,13,CASSQDQGDTQYF,TGTGCCAGCAGCCAAGATCAGGGAGATACGCAGTATTTT
.,TRBV3-1,TRBJ2-5,.,12,CASIGRQETQYF,TGTGCCAGCATTGGAAGGCAAGAGACCCAGTACTTC
.,TRBV28,TRBJ1-2,.,18,CASSPSHFKGYELYGYTF,TGTGCCAGCAGTCCCTCTCATTTCAAGGGGTATGAGCTCTATGGCTACACCTTC
.,TRBV20-1,TRBJ2-1,TRBD2,15,CSASTAPGLELEQFF,TGCAGTGCTAGTACCGCCCCGGGACTAGAGTTAGAGCAGTTCTTC
few,TRBV12-3/TRBV12-4,TRBJ2-1,TRBD2,15,CASSLGLAGPNEQFF,TGTGCCAGCAGCCTAGGACTAGCGGGACCCAATGAGCAGTTCTTC
.,TRBV10-2,TRBJ2-3,.,16,CASNKFRDGSEDTQYF,TGCGCCAGCAACAAATTCCGGGACGGATCAGAGGATACGCAGTATTTT
few,TRBV4-3,TRBJ1-1,.,14,CASSQDPVNTEAFF,TGCGCCAGCAGCCAAGATCCGGTGAACACTGAAGCTTTCTTT
few,TRBV4-3,TRBJ2-2,TRBD1,15,CASSPDRAGTGELFF,TGCGCCAGCAGCCCTGACAGGGCGGGCACCGGGGAGCTGTTTTTT
.,TRBV29-1,TRBJ2-3,.,12,CSVVGLSDTQYF,TGCAGCGTTGTCGGGCTTTCAGATACGCAGTATTTT
few,TRBV28,TRBJ2-1,TRBD2,16,CASSSVRGRVYNEQFF,TGTGCCAGCAGTTCGGTGCGCGGGAGGGTTTACAATGAGCAGTTCTTC
many,TRBV30,TRBJ2-4,.,13,CAWSVSTGGIQYF,TGTGCCTGGAGTGTATCGACTGGAGGCATTCAGTACTTC
many,TRBV23-1,TRBJ2-7,TRBD2,12,CARRGSSYEQYF,TGCGCCAGACGCGGGAGCTCCTACGAGCAGTACTTC
many,TRBV6-4,TRBJ1-1,.,14,CASSTGLSGTEAFF,TGTGCCAGCAGTACAGGGTTATCGGGCACTGAAGCTTTCTTT
many,TRBV7-9,TRBJ2-3,TRBD1,15,CASSHGQGDTDTQYF,TGTGCCAGCAGCCATGGACAGGGCGACACAGATACGCAGTATTTT
.,TRBV28,TRBJ1-3,.,15,CASSFGGIGGNTIFF,TGTGCCAGCAGTTTCGGGGGAATCGGGGGAAACACCATATTTTTT
many,TRBV12-3/TRBV12-4,TRBJ1-1,TRBD1,21,CASSLSLKRYQGDTMNTEAFF,TGTGCCAGCAGTTTGTCACTAAAACGGTATCAGGGGGACACGATGAACACTGAAGCTTTCTTT
few,TRBV12-3/TRBV12-4,TRBJ2-3,.,15,CASSLGLPETDTQYF,TGTGCCAGCAGTTTAGGTCTCCCAGAGACAGATACGCAGTATTTT
.,TRBV29-1,TRBJ2-1,.,17,CSVDPVRTVSSYNEQFF,TGCAGCGTTGACCCCGTCCGGACCGTGAGCTCCTACAATGAGCAGTTCTTC
medium-sized,TRBV2,TRBJ2-7,.,15,CASRDEQGIFYEQYF,TGTGCCAGCAGGGACGAACAGGGAATATTCTACGAGCAGTACTTC
.,TRBV2,TRBJ2-1,.,15,CASTMSGLNANEQFF,TGTGCCAGCACTATGTCTGGACTAAACGCCAATGAGCAGTTCTTC
.,TRBV9,TRBJ1-1,TRBD1,14,CASGTGTGNTEAFF,TGTGCCAGCGGAACCGGGACAGGGAACACTGAAGCTTTCTTT
few,TRBV20-1,TRBJ2-7,.,12,CSARSQSHEQYF,TGCAGTGCTAGATCCCAGTCGCACGAGCAGTACTTC
.,TRBV6-1,TRBJ2-1,.,13,CASSEEAHNEQFF,TGTGCCAGCAGTGAGGAGGCCCACAATGAGCAGTTCTTC
few,TRBV3-1,TRBJ1-4,.,15,CASSQEAGRGEKLFF,TGTGCCAGCAGCCAAGAAGCTGGGAGGGGAGAAAAACTGTTTTTT
many,TRBV11-2,TRBJ1-5,.,14,CASSLQYSNQPQHF,TGTGCCAGCAGCCTTCAATATAGCAATCAGCCCCAGCATTTT
.,TRBV7-2,TRBJ2-5,TRBD2,15,CASSLSGTSAQTQYF,TGTGCCAGCAGCTTGTCCGGGACTAGCGCCCAGACCCAGTACTTC
many,TRBV30,TRBJ2-3,TRBD2,15,CAWSGLAGGADTQYF,TGTGCCTGGAGTGGACTAGCGGGAGGAGCAGATACGCAGTATTTT
few,TRBV20-1,TRBJ2-7,.,14,CSATPGPVGREQYF,TGCAGTGCCACTCCGGGACCGGTGGGACGGGAGCAGTACTTC
.,TRBV3-1,TRBJ2-1,.,15,CASSQEPAVYNEQFF,TGTGCCAGCAGCCAAGAACCAGCGGTCTACAATGAGCAGTTCTTC
.,TRBV19,TRBJ1-2,.,15,CASSTLQAGYYGYTF,TGTGCCAGTAGTACGCTACAGGCGGGGTACTATGGCTACACCTTC
few,TRBV2,TRBJ2-4,.,16,CASDKTPKLAKNIQYF,TGTGCCAGCGATAAGACACCTAAACTAGCCAAAAACATTCAGTACTTC
few,TRBV7-3,TRBJ2-5,.,13,CASSQKGGETQYF,TGTGCCAGCAGCCAGAAGGGGGGGGAGACCCAGTACTTC
few,TRBV28,TRBJ2-5,.,13,CASSSGRQETQYF,TGTGCCAGCAGTTCCGGCAGACAAGAGACCCAGTACTTC
.,TRBV9,TRBJ1-1,TRBD1,15,CASSVAGQQNTEAFF,TGTGCCAGCAGCGTAGCGGGACAGCAGAACACTGAAGCTTTCTTT
few,TRBV7-9,TRBJ2-5,.,13,CASSPGREETQYF,TGTGCCAGCAGCCCTGGCCGGGAAGAGACCCAGTACTTC